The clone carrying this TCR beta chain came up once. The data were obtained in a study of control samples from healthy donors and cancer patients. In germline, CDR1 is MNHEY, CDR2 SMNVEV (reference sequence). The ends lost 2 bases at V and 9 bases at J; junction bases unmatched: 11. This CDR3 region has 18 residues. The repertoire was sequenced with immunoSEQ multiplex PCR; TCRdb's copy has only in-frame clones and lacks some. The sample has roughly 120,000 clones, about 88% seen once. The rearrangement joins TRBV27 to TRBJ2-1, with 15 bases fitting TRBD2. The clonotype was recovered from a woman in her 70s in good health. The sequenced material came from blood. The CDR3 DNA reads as TGTGCCAGCAGTTTAGGGCGACGGACTAGCGGGGGGGCGTCTGAGCAGTTCTTC. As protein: CASSLGRRTSGGASEQFF.